A single sample is the source of the 30 T cell receptor beta chains below, sequenced in a study of T cells in Graves' hyperthyroidism and ophthalmopathy. TCR beta CDR3 regions were amplified from RNA. In the first-round RT-PCR of the TCR CDR3, the HTBI primer set was used. TCRdb itself ran the multiplex PCR reads through MiXCR, one entry per CDR3 protein. Here the sample spans around 420,000 distinct CDR3 sequences, 15% to 18% being singletons. What was sequenced was blood. Receptors originate from a woman aged 18 to 35 with Graves' hyperthyroidism.

This clonotype occurred a few times. J is TRBJ2-7 and V is TRBV7-9; the D gene is possibly TRBD2 (5 bases). From germline, CDR1 is SEHNR and CDR2 FQNEAQ (reference sequence). Trimming left V 3 bases short and J 6 bases short, with 15 bases between. The CDR3 totals 14 residues. The CDR3 sequence is CASSLHNTAAEQYF. CDR3 sequence (DNA): TGTGCCAGCAGCTTGCATAACACAGCGGCCGAGCAGTACTTC.

In its sample, this clonotype was seen a few times. The chain uses TRBV19 and TRBJ2-7; D may match TRBD1 or TRBD2 (5 bases each). The V end was cut by 3 bases, the J end by 3 bases, with 12 bases between. The germline V gene encodes CDR1 LNHDA and CDR2 SQIVND (reference sequence). The CDR3 has 14 residues. The CDR3 DNA follows: TGTGCCAGTAGTATTTGGGGACCACACTACGAGCAGTACTTC. Amino acids: CASSIWGPHYEQYF.

As for this clonotype: This sequence may be a read error, since a much larger clone differs from it by one base. V and J are TRBV5-1 and TRBJ1-2, with D possibly TRBD1 on 5 matching bases. Trimming pared 4 bases from V and 8 bases from J, leaving 18 bases between. The CDR3 covers 14 residues. Germline V gene sequence: CDR1 SGHRS, CDR2 YFSETQ. The DNA for the CDR3 is TGCGCCAGCAGCCATGGGACGGACGTCGGCGGCTACACCTTC. Translating it yields CASSHGTDVGGYTF.

The chain recombines TRBV20-1 with TRBJ1-5; 7 positions agree with TRBD1. The CDR3 is 17 residues long. V lost 0 bases to trimming and J lost 3 bases; unmatched junction nucleotides: 11. The germline V gene encodes CDR1 DFQATT and CDR2 SNEGSKA (reference sequence). CDR3 amino acids: CSARDAKDRSLNQPQHF. Written as DNA, the CDR3 is TGCAGTGCTAGAGATGCGAAGGACAGGTCGCTCAATCAGCCCCAGCATTTT.

This clonotype was seen repeatedly, ten times or more. V gene TRBV2 combines with J gene TRBJ2-5; D might be TRBD1 (5 bases). V gave up 7 bases and J gave up 9 bases, with 21 bases separating them. CDR3 size: 14 residues. Per the germline V gene, CDR1 is SNHLY and CDR2 is FYNNEI. The CDR3 DNA reads as TGTGCCAGCATTTGGGGCGGCCCCGCAACGGCCCAGTACTTC. The encoded protein is CASIWGGPATAQYF. Complete variable domain (other parts from reference TRBV2 and TRBJ2-5): EPEVTQTPSHQVTQMGQEVILRCVPISNHLYFYWYRQILGQKVEFLVSFYNNEISEKSEIFDDQFSVERPDGSNFTLKIRSTKLEDSAMYFCASIWGGPATAQYFGPGTRLLVL.

This clonotype was recorded at least ten times. V gene TRBV2 combines with J gene TRBJ2-3; TRBD2 aligns across 12 bases. The CDR3 totals 17 residues. CDR1 and CDR2 from the germline V gene are SNHLY and FYNNEI. Trimming at V came to 4 bases and at J to 2 bases, leaving 7 bases not matched to a gene. CDR3 DNA: TGTGCCAGCAGTGCGATACTAGCGGGAGGATACACAGATACGCAGTATTTT. Protein: CASSAILAGGYTDTQYF.

The rearrangement links TRBV10-3 to TRBJ2-3; no clear D gene. Germline V gene sequence: CDR1 ENHRY, CDR2 SYGVKD. Trimming pared 3 bases from V and 5 bases from J, leaving 9 bases between. The CDR3 extends over 13 amino acids. DNA for the CDR3: TGTGCCATCAGTGATTTATCAAAAGATACGCAGTATTTT. Amino acids: CAISDLSKDTQYF.

The V call is TRBV7-8, the J call TRBJ1-5; D is uncertain. CDR1 and CDR2 (germline): SGHVS, FQNEAQ. This CDR3 has 16 residues. Trimming shortened V by 2 bases and J by 1 base, and 12 bases separated the two germline ends. CDR3 loop: CASSLMRRTSNQPQHF. The CDR3 DNA reads TGTGCCAGCAGCTTAATGAGACGGACGAGCAATCAGCCCCAGCATTTT.

The table lists this clonotype with many counts. This chain joins TRBV6-1 and TRBJ2-7; 7 bases map to TRBD2. Germline values: CDR1 MNHNS, CDR2 SASEGT. This CDR3 spans 14 amino acids. V gave up 4 bases and J gave up 0 bases; unmatched junction bases: 3. The CDR3 bases are TGTGCCAGCAGTGTGACTAGCCTCTCCTACGAGCAGTACTTC. Amino acid sequence: CASSVTSLSYEQYF.

This clonotype was seen many times. The V gene is TRBV13, the J gene TRBJ2-1; 7 bases fit TRBD1. Germline CDR1 reads PRHDT; CDR2 reads FYEKMQ (reference sequence). The V gene end was trimmed by 5 bases and the J gene end by 4 bases; junction bases not matched to a gene: 17. The CDR3 has 18 residues. CDR3 sequence (DNA): TGTGCCAGCAGCCAGGGTCGCGTCGGACAGGATAGGTACAATGAGCAGTTCTTC. Protein product: CASSQGRVGQDRYNEQFF.

This clonotype occurred many times. The V and J genes are TRBV30 and TRBJ1-5; unclear D gene. The length of the CDR3 is 14 residues. Deletions cut 3 bases from V and 7 bases from J, with 16 bases between. Germline-derived CDR1 and CDR2 are GTSNPN and SVGIG (reference sequence). The CDR3 is CAWSVQEVRQPQHF. The CDR3 coding sequence is TGTGCCTGGAGCGTGCAGGAGGTACGACAGCCCCAGCATTTT. Using reference TRBV30 and TRBJ1-5 for the parts outside the CDR3, the full variable domain is SQTIHQWPATLVQPVGSPLSLECTVEGTSNPNLYWYRQAAGRGLQLLFYSVGIGQISSEVPQNLSASRPQDRQFILSSKKLLLSDSGFYLCAWSVQEVRQPQHFGDGTRLSIL.

In its sample, this clonotype was seen many times. The gene calls are TRBV7-8 and TRBJ2-7, with D perhaps TRBD1 or TRBD2 (5 bases each). Trimming shortened V by 1 base and J by 2 bases, and 12 bases separated the two germline ends. The CDR3 is 15 amino acids. Germline values: CDR1 SGHVS, CDR2 FQNEAQ. The CDR3 region has the DNA TGTGCCAGCAGCTTAGTATCCGGGACCACCTACGAGCAGTACTTC. Translating it yields CASSLVSGTTYEQYF.

The table lists this clonotype with many counts. The J gene is TRBJ2-5, the V gene TRBV2; tentatively, D is TRBD2 (6 bases). Germline V CDR1 and CDR2: SNHLY, FYNNEI. Trimming shortened V by 6 bases and J by 0 bases, and 8 bases separated the two germline ends. The CDR3 totals 13 residues. The CDR3 bases are TGTGCCAGCAGGGAGGGGCACCAAGAGACCCAGTACTTC. It specifies CASREGHQETQYF.

This clonotype showed up many times. The chain recombines TRBV6-5 with TRBJ1-1; D call uncertain. This CDR3 has 17 residues. Germline V gene lookup returns CDR1 MNHEY and CDR2 SVGAGI. Between the trimmed V and J ends, which lost 1 base and 1 base, there was a span of 16 bases. CDR3 in DNA: TGTGCCAGCAGTTACTTCCCTTTCCGGGCCCAGAACACTGAAGCTTTCTTT. Residues: CASSYFPFRAQNTEAFF.

This clonotype was observed a handful of times. The chain employs TRBV19 and TRBJ2-7; D call uncertain. Germline CDR1 LNHDA, CDR2 SQIVND (reference sequence). This CDR3 has 16 amino acids. Trimming removed 4 bases at V and 3 bases at J, with 19 bases between. The CDR3 DNA sequence: TGTGCCAGTAGTAAACTTCCAGGAGTATTCAACTACGAGCAGTACTTC. It encodes CASSKLPGVFNYEQYF.

This clonotype was seen repeatedly, ten times or more. This chain uses TRBV7-9 with TRBJ1-5, with 9 bases lining up with TRBD1. CDR1 SEHNR and CDR2 FQNEAQ come from the germline V gene (reference sequence). The CDR3 is 16 residues long. V lost 4 bases, J lost 2 bases, and 6 bases stayed unmatched. CDR3 amino acids: CASSSWDRAGNQPQHF. The CDR3 nucleotides are TGTGCCAGCAGCTCATGGGACAGGGCTGGCAATCAGCCCCAGCATTTT.

In nucleotides, the CDR3 is TGTGCCAGCAGCCGCCTGGAATACGAGCAGTACTTC. Its translation is CASSRLEYEQYF. V is TRBV3-1 and J is TRBJ2-7; D is unclear. CDR3 length equals 12 residues. The germline V and J ends were trimmed by 4 bases and 4 bases, with 8 bases remaining between them. In germline, CDR1 is LGHDT, CDR2 YNNKEL (reference sequence).

This clonotype showed up many times. The genes are TRBV19 and TRBJ2-5; D remains unclear. Germline loops: CDR1 LNHDA, CDR2 SQIVND (reference sequence). Trimming pared 4 bases from V and 1 base from J, leaving 7 bases between. The CDR3 covers 13 residues. The CDR3 reads CASSRLRQETQYF. CDR3 nucleotide sequence: TGTGCCAGTAGTAGGTTACGCCAAGAGACCCAGTACTTC.

This clonotype was seen at least ten times. The gene calls are TRBV19 and TRBJ1-5; D is ambiguous. The CDR3 spans 16 residues. V lost 2 bases to trimming and J lost 0 bases, with 11 bases between them. Per germline, CDR1 LNHDA and CDR2 SQIVND (reference sequence). CDR3 DNA sequence: TGTGCCAGTAGTATATCCCAGGACTATAGCAATCAGCCCCAGCATTTT. As protein: CASSISQDYSNQPQHF. Based on the CDR3 plus reference TRBV19 and TRBJ1-5, the full variable domain is DGGITQSPKYLFRKEGQNVTLSCEQNLNHDAMYWYRQDPGQGLRLIYYSQIVNDFQKGDIAEGYSVSREKKESFPLTVTSAQKNPTAFYLCASSISQDYSNQPQHFGDGTRLSIL.

The chain combines TRBV6-2 or TRBV6-3 with TRBJ2-5; either TRBD1 or TRBD2 may supply D (7 bases each). The CDR3 contains 14 residues. Trimming removed 5 bases at V and 5 bases at J, with 15 bases between. Germline CDR1 is MNHEY and CDR2 is SVGEGT. CDR3 sequence reads: CASSAQGREETQYF. As DNA, the CDR3 is TGTGCCAGCAGTGCACAGGGGCGGGAGGAGACCCAGTACTTC.

This clonotype was found many times. The rearrangement uses TRBV5-1 and TRBJ2-1; no reliable D call. Trimming removed 0 bases at V and 7 bases at J, with 8 bases between. Germline CDR1 reads SGHRS; CDR2 reads YFSETQ. CDR3 length: 13 residues. The chain's CDR3 is CASSLVVGNEQFF. The CDR3, as DNA: TGCGCCAGCAGCTTGGTAGTGGGGAATGAGCAGTTCTTC. The whole variable domain, remainder taken from reference TRBV5-1 and TRBJ2-1, is KAGVTQTPRYLIKTRGQQVTLSCSPISGHRSVSWYQQTPGQGLQFLFEYFSETQRNKGNFPGRFSGRQFSNSRSEMNVSTLELGDSALYLCASSLVVGNEQFFGPGTRLTVL.

The chain recombines TRBV6-9 with TRBJ2-4; D possibly corresponds to TRBD1 (5 bases). The V end lost 3 bases, the J end lost 5 bases, and 14 bases lay between the germline ends. From germline, CDR1 is MNHGY and CDR2 SVAAGI. This CDR3 region has 15 residues. The CDR3 sequence is CASSYPFGAENIQYF. Written as DNA, the CDR3 is TGTGCCAGCAGTTACCCATTTGGGGCGGAAAACATTCAGTACTTC.

This clonotype was seen ten or more times. The chain couples TRBV5-1 to TRBJ2-1; D gene uncertain. V gave up 1 base and J gave up 5 bases, with 7 bases separating them. The germline gives CDR1 SGHRS, CDR2 YFSETQ. The CDR3 is made up of 13 amino acids. CDR3 region: CASSLRGDNEQFF. CDR3 nucleotide sequence: TGCGCCAGCAGCTTGAGAGGAGACAATGAGCAGTTCTTC.

The rearrangement uses TRBV4-1 and TRBJ1-2, with 8 bases that match TRBD1. The germline gives CDR1 MGHRA, CDR2 YSYEKL. The CDR3 sequence is 14 residues long. V gave up 3 bases and J gave up 6 bases; unmatched junction bases: 6. DNA for the CDR3: TGCGCCAGCAGCCAGCTACCGGGACAGGATGGCTACACCTTC. It encodes CASSQLPGQDGYTF.

This clonotype has only a few counts. V usage is TRBV7-2 and J usage is TRBJ1-4; TRBD1 aligns across 7 bases. With V trimmed by 7 bases and J by 4 bases, 6 bases remained unmatched. This CDR3 comprises 14 residues. Germline lookup yields CDR1 SGHTA and CDR2 FQGNSA. DNA for the CDR3: TGTGCCAGCACCCGCCGGGACAGTAATGAAAAACTGTTTTTT. Translation gives CASTRRDSNEKLFF.

This clonotype was counted at least ten times. This chain uses TRBV7-8 with TRBJ1-1; 11 bases align to TRBD1. J was trimmed by 3 bases and V by 4 bases; bases with no gene match: 10. Looked up from germline, CDR1 is SGHVS and CDR2 is FQNEAQ. The CDR3 is made up of 17 amino acids. As DNA, the CDR3 is TGTGCCAGCAGCTGGGACGGACAGGGGGCGGCGGACACTGAAGCTTTCTTT. Translating it yields CASSWDGQGAADTEAFF.

The sample holds many counts of this clonotype. V gene TRBV30 combines with J gene TRBJ2-2; TRBD1 is a possible D gene (6 bases). Trimming removed 2 bases at V and 8 bases at J, with 12 bases between. Per the germline V gene, CDR1 is GTSNPN and CDR2 is SVGIG (reference sequence). This CDR3 has 13 residues. The CDR3 region is CAWSPTGKGELFF. The CDR3 DNA is TGTGCCTGGAGTCCTACAGGGAAGGGGGAGCTGTTTTTT.

This clonotype was counted ten times or more. The chain combines TRBV6-1 with TRBJ2-3, with D tentatively TRBD2 (5 bases). The germline V gene has CDR1 MNHNS and CDR2 SASEGT. Trimming took off 5 bases at V and 2 bases at J, with 17 bases between the two ends. This CDR3 is 16 amino acids long. The CDR3 DNA reads as TGTGCCAGCAGTTACGAGGGCGGTATACTCACAGATACGCAGTATTTT. As protein: CASSYEGGILTDTQYF.

V usage is TRBV4-3 and J usage is TRBJ2-7; 9 bases are a match to TRBD2. The CDR3 sequence is 15 residues long. Trimming removed 1 base from V and 3 bases from J; junction bases left unmatched: 4. CDR1 LGHNA and CDR2 YSLEER come from the germline V gene. This CDR3 reads CASSQGLAAGYEQYF. The DNA of the CDR3 is TGCGCCAGCAGCCAAGGACTAGCGGCCGGCTACGAGCAGTACTTC.

In this sample, this clonotype turned up many times. The rearrangement links TRBV30 to TRBJ2-1; 8 nucleotides match TRBD2. This CDR3 has 17 amino acids. Trimming cost V 1 base and J 6 bases; bases outside gene matches: 14. Germline V CDR1 and CDR2: GTSNPN, SVGIG (reference sequence). The CDR3 bases are TGTGCCTGGAGTGGGCGAGCGGGAGTGCCCCAGGGCAATGAGCAGTTCTTC. Its protein product is CAWSGRAGVPQGNEQFF.